Listed below are T cell receptor beta chains from one sample, sequenced in a study of cytomegalovirus exposure and HLA in healthy donors. Here immunoSEQ multiplex PCR was the method, and the copy in TCRdb shows in-frame clones only, minus some. Of approximately 79,000 clones detected, 65% to 85% appear once; the ten largest clones hold around a fifth. The material sequenced was PBMCs. The receptor set was obtained from a woman aged 40 to 50 in good health and CMV-seropositive. CDR3s include the opening cysteine and the closing phenylalanine or tryptophan. Fields, in order: J gene, D gene, V gene, clone size, CDR3 protein, CDR3 DNA. A D gene is named only where the DNA matches it firmly. The listing skips clone size in some rows; elsewhere it reads once, few, many or a size class.

>TRBJ2-3|-|TRBV27|few
CASSLHVVSSTDTQYF
TGTGCCAGCAGTTTACACGTAGTTAGTAGCACAGATACGCAGTATTTT
>TRBJ2-3|TRBD1|TRBV6-6|few
CASSWSTGGTDTQYF
TGTGCCAGCAGTTGGTCAACAGGGGGCACAGATACGCAGTATTTT
>TRBJ1-1|TRBD1|TRBV6-5|-
CASRVDRGHTEAFF
TGTGCCAGCAGAGTAGACAGGGGCCACACTGAAGCTTTCTTT
>TRBJ2-3|-|TRBV11-1|-
CASSPLRTFLADTQYF
TGTGCCAGCAGCCCTCTGAGGACTTTTTTGGCAGATACGCAGTATTTT
>TRBJ1-2|TRBD1|TRBV6-1|-
CASTQGAGAFYGYTF
TGTGCCAGCACCCAGGGGGCAGGGGCGTTCTATGGCTACACCTTC
>TRBJ1-1|-|TRBV6-5|few
CASRSSGQQNTEAFF
TGTGCCAGCAGGTCATCTGGACAGCAGAACACTGAAGCTTTCTTT
>TRBJ1-2|-|TRBV7-9|-
CASRDVQGPLRGYTF
TGTGCCAGCAGGGACGTACAGGGCCCTTTGAGGGGCTACACCTTC
>TRBJ2-7|TRBD1|TRBV6-5|few
CASSYSTGVNEQYF
TGTGCCAGCAGTTACTCGACAGGGGTCAACGAGCAGTACTTC
>TRBJ2-2|-|TRBV30|-
CAWSRNSGRGELFF
TGTGCCTGGAGCAGGAATAGCGGAAGGGGGGAGCTGTTTTTT
>TRBJ1-1|TRBD1|TRBV5-6|-
CASRYDRANTEAFF
TGTGCCAGCAGATATGACAGGGCGAACACTGAAGCTTTCTTT
>TRBJ1-5|-|TRBV30|-
CAWTHAGGTGNQPQHF
TGTGCCTGGACCCACGCGGGGGGGACGGGGAATCAGCCCCAGCATTTT
>TRBJ1-5|-|TRBV6-1|-
CASSEALSFNSNQPQHF
TGTGCCAGCAGTGAAGCGCTTAGTTTTAATAGCAATCAGCCCCAGCATTTT
>TRBJ2-5|-|TRBV7-8|-
CASRISRSQETQYF
TGTGCCAGCCGCATTTCCAGAAGCCAAGAGACCCAGTACTTC
>TRBJ2-1|TRBD2|TRBV27|few
CATYSGGAGYNEQFF
TGTGCCACGTACAGCGGGGGGGCCGGCTACAATGAGCAGTTCTTC
>TRBJ2-5|TRBD2|TRBV7-7|-
CASSPGTNKETQYF
TGTGCCAGCAGCCCCGGGACTAATAAAGAGACCCAGTACTTC
>TRBJ2-7|-|TRBV4-1|-
CASSSHSEQYF
TGCGCCAGCAGCAGTCACTCCGAGCAGTACTTC
>TRBJ1-5|-|TRBV6-1|-
CASSVGRGNQPQHF
TGTGCCAGCAGTGTTGGCAGGGGCAATCAGCCCCAGCATTTT
>TRBJ2-1|TRBD2|TRBV6-5|-
CASSYPGTREQFF
TGTGCCAGCAGTTACCCCGGGACTAGGGAGCAGTTCTTC
>TRBJ1-2|-|TRBV6-5|-
CASSYEQGRGYTF
TGTGCCAGCAGTTACGAGCAGGGAAGGGGCTACACCTTC
>TRBJ2-1|-|TRBV7-9|-
CASSTTDSRPFF
TGTGCCAGCAGCACGACCGACAGCCGGCCCTTCTTC
>TRBJ1-1|TRBD1|TRBV19|-
CASQDPTGINTEAFF
TGTGCCAGCCAAGACCCGACAGGGATCAACACTGAAGCTTTCTTT
>TRBJ1-6|TRBD1|TRBV30|-
CAWSRQGRIGSPLHF
TGTGCCTGGAGTCGACAGGGGAGGATAGGTTCACCCCTCCACTTT
>TRBJ2-6|-|TRBV5-6|-
CASSPQASSSGANVLTF
TGTGCCAGCAGCCCTCAGGCTTCTTCTTCTGGGGCCAACGTCCTGACTTTC
>TRBJ2-5|TRBD2|TRBV6-5|-
CASSYTSGVQETQYF
TGTGCCAGCAGTTACACTAGCGGGGTACAAGAGACCCAGTACTTC